The 18 T cell receptor beta chains below all came from one sample that was sequenced in a study of blood T cell repertoires in COVID-19. TCRdb's table, derived via immunoSEQ multiplex PCR, lists solely in-frame clones and lacks some. The sample yields some 95,000 clones, approximately 72% seen once. Sequencing used peripheral blood. Receptors were obtained from a man aged 70-80 years with acute or convalescent COVID-19.

This clone has just one count. This chain connects TRBV6-2 or TRBV6-3 to TRBJ2-1; 7 bases match TRBD1. The CDR3 sequence is 20 residues long. Germline trimming cut 1 base from V and 0 bases from J; bases unmatched to any gene: 15. Germline V lookup: CDR1 MNHEY, CDR2 SVGEGT. Here the CDR3 reads CASSYFFTLGQIGSYNEQFF. DNA of the CDR3: TGTGCCAGCAGTTACTTCTTCACCCTGGGACAGATCGGCTCCTACAATGAGCAGTTCTTC.

This clone was detected a few times. Here the CDR3 DNA reads TGTGCCAGCAGCCAAGCGCTAGCGGGACACACCGGGGAGCTGTTTTTT. It yields the protein CASSQALAGHTGELFF. The chain employs TRBV3-1 (or the pseudogene TRBV3-2) and TRBJ2-2; 9 nucleotides line up with TRBD2. This CDR3 has 16 amino acids. Per germline, CDR1 LGHDT and CDR2 YNNKEL (reference sequence). The J segment lost 3 bases and the V segment lost 1 base, leaving 3 bases of the junction unmatched.

The table lists this clone with a few counts. The V call is TRBV9, the J call TRBJ1-6; possible D gene TRBD1, 5 bases. This CDR3 is built from 16 residues. Per germline, CDR1 SGDLS and CDR2 YYNGEE. With 2 bases removed from V and 6 bases from J, the gap between germline ends came to 15 bases. The CDR3 nucleotides read TGTGCCAGCAGCGTTCGGGGGGAGATTAGTAATTCACCCCTCCACTTT. This translates into CASSVRGEISNSPLHF.

The chain employs TRBV28 and TRBJ2-4, with TRBD2 matching 11 bases. Germline CDR1 is MDHEN and CDR2 is SYDVKM. The CDR3 length is 18 residues. The V segment lost 8 bases and the J segment 0 bases; nucleotides outside the gene matches: 12. The CDR3 bases are TGTGCCAGCCGCACTTTTCTAGCGGGAGGCTCAGCCAAAAACATTCAGTACTTC. Protein product: CASRTFLAGGSAKNIQYF. The variable domain in full, completed from reference TRBV28 and TRBJ2-4, reads DVKVTQSSRYLVKRTGEKVFLECVQDMDHENMFWYRQDPGLGLRLIYFSYDVKMKEKGDIPEGYSVSREKKERFSLILESASTNQTSMYLCASRTFLAGGSAKNIQYFGAGTRLSVL.

The chain carries TRBV7-2 and TRBJ2-7; D is uncertain. V was trimmed by 7 bases and J by 2 bases, leaving 12 bases between them. Per the germline V gene, CDR1 is SGHTA and CDR2 is FQGNSA. This CDR3 has 13 residues. In DNA, the CDR3 is TGTGCCAGCACTGACACCTACCCCTACGAGCAGTACTTC. Translation gives CASTDTYPYEQYF.

The V call is TRBV5-4, the J call TRBJ2-5; TRBD1 matches 10 bases. This CDR3 comprises 15 residues. In germline, CDR1 is SGHNT, CDR2 YYREEE (reference sequence). The trim removed 4 bases at V and 4 bases at J, leaving 7 bases unmatched. The CDR3 nucleotides are TGTGCCAGCAGCCAGACGACAGGGGGCGGAGAGACCCAGTACTTC. Translating gives CASSQTTGGGETQYF.

This sequence joins TRBV5-8 and TRBJ1-3, with D hard to call. In germline, CDR1 is SGHTS, CDR2 YDEGEE. V was cut by 5 bases and J by 0 bases, with 15 bases left in between. The CDR3 runs 16 residues. The CDR3 loop is CASRLTGYYSGNTIYF. Here the CDR3 DNA reads TGTGCCAGCAGATTGACCGGGTATTACTCTGGAAACACCATATATTTT.

This clone has a handful of counts. The chain is built from TRBV6-5 and TRBJ2-5, with unresolved D. The CDR3 is 13 amino acids. The germline CDR1 and CDR2 sequences are MNHEY and SVGAGI. The V and J ends lost 6 bases and 1 base respectively, with 9 bases between them. This chain's CDR3 is CASRPGSQETQYF. Here the CDR3 DNA reads TGTGCCAGCAGACCCGGGTCCCAAGAGACCCAGTACTTC.

This chain joins TRBV11-2 and TRBJ2-3; 11 nucleotides agree with TRBD2. Germline CDR1 SGHAT, CDR2 FQNNGV. J lost 2 bases, V lost 5 bases, and 12 bases had no gene match. This CDR3 has 18 residues. As DNA, the CDR3 is TGTGCCAGCAGCAAAGACACCGGGACTAGCGGTTCCACAGATACGCAGTATTTT. Translated, it gives CASSKDTGTSGSTDTQYF.

The genes are TRBV29-1 and TRBJ2-7; TRBD1 is a possible D gene (5 bases). Germline values: CDR1 SQVTM, CDR2 ANQGSEA. The ends were cut back, 3 bases at V and 4 bases at J, with 13 bases in the middle. The CDR3 runs to 13 residues. DNA for the CDR3: TGCAGCGTTGAGGGGCGGAATGAGTACGAGCAGTACTTC. Translated, it gives CSVEGRNEYEQYF.

This clone was found a few times. This sequence joins TRBV24-1 and TRBJ2-7; 8 bases fit TRBD2. Germline assignment: CDR1 KGHDR and CDR2 SFDVKD. The V segment lost 5 bases and the J segment 2 bases; nucleotides outside the gene matches: 1. The length of the CDR3 is 13 residues. For the CDR3, the DNA is TGTGCCACCAGTGCCGGGAGGGCCTACGAGCAGTACTTC. This codes for CATSAGRAYEQYF.

This clone appeared a few times. The rearrangement joins TRBV19 to TRBJ2-7; 8 bases are a match to TRBD1. Germline assignment: CDR1 LNHDA and CDR2 SQIVND (reference sequence). CDR3 length: 15 amino acids. V gave up 1 base and J gave up 5 bases; unmatched junction bases: 7. The CDR3, as DNA: TGTGCCAGTAGTATAGGCCCCAGGGGGCGAGACGAGCAGTACTTC. Its translation: CASSIGPRGRDEQYF.

A word on this clone: An end of the junction differs from the germline gene, which may be a read error. The chain joins TRBV24-1 to TRBJ2-2, with 7 bases identical to TRBD2. The germline CDR1 and CDR2 sequences are KGHDR and SFDVKD. This CDR3 comprises 14 residues. CDR3 amino acids: CATSDTTQPGGLFF. CDR3 coding DNA: TGTGCCACCAGTGATACCACACAACCGGGGGGGCTGTTTTTT.

This sequence joins TRBV28 and TRBJ2-7; 9 positions match TRBD1. Unmatched junction bases numbered 16, after V lost 10 bases and J lost 3 bases. Germline V lookup: CDR1 MDHEN, CDR2 SYDVKM. This CDR3 contains 16 residues. The CDR3 nucleotides are TGTGCCACTACAGGGGGCTATTTTGGGTCCCGCTACGAGCAGTACTTC. Protein product: CATTGGYFGSRYEQYF.

As DNA, the CDR3 is TGTGCCAGCAGCTTAATTGGCAGCGATTACGAGCAGTACTTC. It yields the protein CASSLIGSDYEQYF. The rearrangement links TRBV7-2 to TRBJ2-7; D remains ambiguous. V lost 2 bases and J 4 bases, leaving 12 bases between the germline ends. Germline V gene sequence: CDR1 SGHTA, CDR2 FQGNSA. The CDR3 has 14 amino acids.

The chain employs TRBV3-1 (or the pseudogene TRBV3-2) and TRBJ2-1; TRBD2 agrees at 12 bases. Germline V gene lookup returns CDR1 LGHDT and CDR2 YNNKEL (reference sequence). This CDR3 is 16 amino acids long. Trimming removed 4 bases from V and 2 bases from J; junction bases left unmatched: 3. CDR3 sequence (DNA): TGTGCCAGCAGCCTCTCTAGCGGGAGGGCCTACAATGAGCAGTTCTTC. It is translated as CASSLSSGRAYNEQFF.

This clone was seen only once. The chain carries TRBV3-1 (or the pseudogene TRBV3-2) and TRBJ2-6; 7 bases agree with TRBD1. Looked up from germline, CDR1 is LGHDT and CDR2 is YNNKEL (reference sequence). The CDR3 extends over 22 amino acids. The trim removed 1 base at V and 0 bases at J, leaving 18 bases unmatched. The CDR3 is CASSQASWGSGQIYSGANVLTF. CDR3 coding DNA: TGTGCCAGCAGCCAAGCTTCTTGGGGCTCGGGACAGATATACTCTGGGGCCAACGTCCTGACTTTC.

This clone turned up a few times. The rearrangement joins TRBV2 to TRBJ2-5; 10 nucleotides match TRBD2. The CDR3 spans 14 residues. Trimming at V came to 7 bases and at J to 5 bases, leaving 7 bases not matched to a gene. The germline gives CDR1 SNHLY, CDR2 FYNNEI. The CDR3 protein is CASTSGRSGETQYF. CDR3 DNA sequence: TGTGCCAGCACTAGCGGGAGATCTGGTGAGACCCAGTACTTC.